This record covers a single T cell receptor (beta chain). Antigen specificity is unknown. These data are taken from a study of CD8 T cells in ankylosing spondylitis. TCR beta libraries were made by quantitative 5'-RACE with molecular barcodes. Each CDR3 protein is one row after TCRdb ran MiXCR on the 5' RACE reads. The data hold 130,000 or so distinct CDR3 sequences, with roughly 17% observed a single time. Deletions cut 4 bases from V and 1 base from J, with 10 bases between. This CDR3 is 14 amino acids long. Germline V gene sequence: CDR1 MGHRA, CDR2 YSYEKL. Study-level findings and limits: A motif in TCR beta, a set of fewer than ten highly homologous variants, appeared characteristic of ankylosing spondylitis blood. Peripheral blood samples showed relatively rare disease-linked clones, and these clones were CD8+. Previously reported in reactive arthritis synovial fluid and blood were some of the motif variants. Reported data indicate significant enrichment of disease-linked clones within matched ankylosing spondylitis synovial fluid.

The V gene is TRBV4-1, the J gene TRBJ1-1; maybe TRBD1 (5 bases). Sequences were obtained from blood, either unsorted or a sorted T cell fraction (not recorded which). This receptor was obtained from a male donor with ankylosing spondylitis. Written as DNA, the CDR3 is TGCGCCAGCAGCCCGGGACCGAGGAACACTGAAGCTTTCTTT. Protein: CASSPGPRNTEAFF.